What follows is one TCR beta chain and its context. The antigen is unknown. The CDR3 totals 16 residues. Germline CDR1 and CDR2: SGHDT and YYEEEE. V gave up 3 bases and J gave up 3 bases; unmatched junction bases: 8. The second PCR ran roughly 6 to 11 cycles with a sample-barcoded 5' primer and J-beta primers. Unique molecular identifiers of 12 random nucleotides labeled each cDNA. TCRdb re-analysed the 5' RACE reads in MiXCR, keeping a single row per CDR3 protein. The sample has approximately 1,700,000 distinct CDR3 sequences, roughly two fifths seen once. In terms of origin and age, donors were healthy Caucasian individuals from Russia aged roughly 6 to 95. The data were obtained in a study of blood T cells in healthy people across ages. Overall study results and limits: More naive CD4+ cells and higher diversity marked long-lived donors relative to aged donors. Higher naive T cell percentage went strongly together with higher TCR beta diversity.

Specimen: blood. This chain joins TRBV5-6 and TRBJ1-5; TRBD1 aligns across 8 bases. The sequence came from a human donor in good health. The CDR3 DNA follows: TGTGCCAGCAGCTCCACAAGGACAGGGTCCAATCAGCCCCAGCATTTT. It specifies CASSSTRTGSNQPQHF.